Sequencing of this TCR beta chain was carried out in a study of blood T cell repertoires in COVID-19. Study-wide context: COVID-19 samples from acute and convalescent phases originated in the United States, Italy and Spain. Sample material is recorded as cDNA or gDNA derived from T cells, B-cell-depleted T cells, or PBMCs.

The germline V gene encodes CDR1 MNHEY and CDR2 SVGAGI. This CDR3 has 14 residues. Trimming pared 8 bases from V and 2 bases from J, leaving 15 bases between. In the study's own analysis: Amplification with reference gene primers provided the estimates of nucleated cell counts. Clones were sequenced by immunoSEQ multiplex PCR, and TCRdb holds only the in-frame ones, with some missing. The DNA was the basis for D and trimming; V, J and clone size are from that table. The sample yields some 83,000 clones, around 80% seen once. The chain couples TRBV6-5 to TRBJ1-1; a possible D gene is TRBD1 (6 bases). Sequenced material: peripheral blood. The receptor's source is a man between 45 and 60 years old with acute or convalescent COVID-19. The CDR3 bases are TGTGCCAGCGGGTTGGGACACGATAACACTGAAGCTTTCTTT. Translation: CASGLGHDNTEAFF.